The present T cell receptor beta chain was sequenced within a study of glioma-infiltrating T cells after dendritic cell vaccination. Study-level information: Three intradermal dendritic cell vaccine injections were given every two weeks.

The time point here: after dendritic cell vaccination, including at tumor progression/relapse. The protocol was immunoSEQ multiplex PCR, while the TCRdb copy is restricted to in-frame clones and leaves out a portion. Of about 50,000 clones listed, 89% are singletons. The CDR3 is 14 residues long. With 4 bases removed from V and 2 bases from J, the gap between germline ends came to 13 bases. Germline lookup yields CDR1 SGHRS and CDR2 YFSETQ. This receptor was identified in a human donor with glioblastoma. This chain uses TRBV5-1 with TRBJ2-7; TRBD2 is a possible D gene (5 bases). Sample: blood, taken after dendritic cell vaccination. CDR3 region: CASSPLAATYEQYF. CDR3 nucleotides: TGCGCCAGCAGCCCCCTAGCAGCTACCTACGAGCAGTACTTC.